Listed below are T cell receptor beta chains from one sample, sequenced in a study of shared clonotypes between healthy human individuals. Here immunoSEQ multiplex PCR was the method, and the copy in TCRdb shows in-frame clones only, minus some. In the table there are approximately 2,200,000 clones, about 93% of which are singletons. The specimen sequenced was naive CD8+ T cells from PBMCs. Receptor source: a man aged 18 to 30 in good health. Some clones in this sample may be carry-over from other donors' samples. Both conserved end residues are part of each CDR3. The D gene is left open where the match is weak. Clone size is not always given. Where it is, it says once, few, many or a class for expanded clones.

>TRBJ2-3|-|14|TRBV27|-
TGTGCCAGCAGAACAACGGGGCCGTTGGATACGCAGTATTTT
CASRTTGPLDTQYF
>TRBJ2-7|once|12|TRBV27|-
TGTGCCAGCAGTTCCCCTTCCTACGAGCAGTACTTC
CASSSPSYEQYF
>TRBJ2-7|-|14|TRBV7-8|-
TGTGCCAGCAGCTTAGGAGTGGGTTCCTACGAGCAGTACTTC
CASSLGVGSYEQYF
>TRBJ2-5|-|17|TRBV25-1|-
TGTGCCAGCAGTCCTTTCCCCGGGGTGGAGTACCAAGAGACCCAGTACTTC
CASSPFPGVEYQETQYF
>TRBJ2-3|once|14|TRBV5-1|-
TGCGCCAGCAGCTTGTACGGGGGAACAGATACGCAGTATTTT
CASSLYGGTDTQYF
>TRBJ2-6|-|19|TRBV19|TRBD1
TGTGCCAGTAGTTCCCCGGGGCAGGGGGAAAGATTTGGGGCCAACGTCCTGACTTTC
CASSSPGQGERFGANVLTF
>TRBJ2-7|-|12|TRBV5-6|-
TGTGCCAGCAGCTTGACCAGGGGCGAGCAGTACTTC
CASSLTRGEQYF
>TRBJ2-2|-|14|TRBV28|-
TGTGCCAGCACCTCGTCGGGACCGCCGGGGGAGCTGTTTTTT
CASTSSGPPGELFF
>TRBJ1-1|-|14|TRBV28|-
TGTGCCAGCAATCAGGGGCCTAGCCACACTGAAGCTTTCTTT
CASNQGPSHTEAFF
>TRBJ2-2|once|12|TRBV30|-
TGTGCCTGGAGTTTCTACACCGGGGAGCTGTTTTTT
CAWSFYTGELFF
>TRBJ1-2|once|14|TRBV28|-
TGTGCCAGCAGCCACCGAGGGGCCCCGCATGGCTACACCTTC
CASSHRGAPHGYTF
>TRBJ2-3|-|18|TRBV28|-
TGTGCCAGCAGTTTATGGCAAGGCCCACCGTCTAGCACAGATACGCAGTATTTT
CASSLWQGPPSSTDTQYF
>TRBJ2-1|-|16|TRBV15|-
TGTGCCACCAGCAGAGATAAGGGAAGAGGGGACGATGAGCAGTTCTTC
CATSRDKGRGDDEQFF
>TRBJ2-3|-|15|TRBV10-3|TRBD1
TGTGCCATCAGTGTAGGACAGGGGGGAACAGATACGCAGTATTTT
CAISVGQGGTDTQYF
>TRBJ2-5|-|14|TRBV27|-
TGTGCCAGCAGTTTAGGGGGAGACTGGGAGACCCAGTACTTC
CASSLGGDWETQYF
>TRBJ1-5|-|13|TRBV7-9|-
TGTGCCAGCAGCCCCTATAGCAATCAGCCCCAGCATTTT
CASSPYSNQPQHF
>TRBJ2-7|-|14|TRBV4-3|-
TGCGCCAGCAGCCATCGGCAGGGCTCCTACGAGCAGTACTTC
CASSHRQGSYEQYF
>TRBJ2-1|-|12|TRBV11-2|-
TGTGCCAGCAGCCGAGGGGTCAATGAGCAGTTCTTC
CASSRGVNEQFF
>TRBJ1-1|-|14|TRBV6-1|-
TGTGCCAGCAGTGAACACCTCCCGGGCACTGAAGCTTTCTTT
CASSEHLPGTEAFF
>TRBJ2-3|-|15|TRBV9|-
TGTGCCAGCAACCCCGAAGGGGCTAGCACAGATACGCAGTATTTT
CASNPEGASTDTQYF
>TRBJ1-1|-|15|TRBV14|-
TGTGCCAGCAGCCCTACGGGGATTGGGGGCTTGGAAGCTTTCTTT
CASSPTGIGGLEAFF
>TRBJ2-7|once|13|TRBV11-2|-
TGTGCCAGCAGCTTAGGCCCGAACTACGAGCAGTACTTC
CASSLGPNYEQYF
>TRBJ1-1|few|11|TRBV29-1|-
TGCAGCGTGGGGGTAAACACTGAAGCTTTCTTT
CSVGVNTEAFF
>TRBJ2-7|-|13|TRBV28|-
TGTGCCAGCGATGACAGGTCAGGCTACGAGCAGTACTTC
CASDDRSGYEQYF
>TRBJ2-3|once|17|TRBV9|TRBD2
TGTGCCAGCAACACCGGGACTAGCGGTATTTACACAGATACGCAGTATTTT
CASNTGTSGIYTDTQYF
>TRBJ2-7|-|16|TRBV27|TRBD1
TGTGCCAGCAGTACTCGGACAGGGGGACCCCCCTACGAGCAGTACTTC
CASSTRTGGPPYEQYF
>TRBJ2-3|-|17|TRBV5-1|-
TGCGCCAGCAGCCTAATCCGGCGGGACTCTCACCCAGATACGCAGTATTTT
CASSLIRRDSHPDTQYF
>TRBJ2-5|-|13|TRBV28|-
TGTGCCAGCAGTTTGGTCACCAGGGAGACCCAGTACTTC
CASSLVTRETQYF
>TRBJ2-7|-|15|TRBV5-5|-
TGTGCCAGCAGCTGGGCACGGGGGTTATCCTACGAGCAGTACTTC
CASSWARGLSYEQYF
>TRBJ2-6|-|14|TRBV11-2|-
TGTGCCAGCAGCCCTCCTGGAGGGGCCAACGTCCTGACTTTC
CASSPPGGANVLTF
>TRBJ2-7|-|16|TRBV10-3|-
TGTGCCATCAGTGAGCCGCCGACTAACCCGCCCTACGAGCAGTACTTC
CAISEPPTNPPYEQYF
>TRBJ1-5|-|14|TRBV4-3|-
TGCGCCAGCAGCCAAGAATGGGGAAGGCAGCCCCAGCATTTT
CASSQEWGRQPQHF
>TRBJ1-5|-|14|TRBV28|-
TGTGCCAGCAGTTCCAGGACGGGACTGAGAGCCCAGCATTTT
CASSSRTGLRAQHF
>TRBJ1-3|-|15|TRBV29-1|-
TGCAGCGTTGCCGCAGGGGTTCTCTCTGGAAACACCATATATTTT
CSVAAGVLSGNTIYF
>TRBJ1-2|-|14|TRBV28|-
TGTGCCAGCAGTTTGCGGACAGTTCCTCCTGGCTACACCTTC
CASSLRTVPPGYTF
>TRBJ1-2|-|15|TRBV9|-
TGTGCCAGCAGCGAAGGGTCCAGGGTAAACTATGGCTACACCTTC
CASSEGSRVNYGYTF
>TRBJ2-2|-|15|TRBV9|TRBD2
TGTGCCAGCGACCCCGGGGGGGGAAACACCGGGGAGCTGTTTTTT
CASDPGGGNTGELFF
>TRBJ1-2|-|14|TRBV29-1|TRBD1
TGCAGCGCAGGGACAGGGCCTCTTGTAGGGGGCTACACCTTC
CSAGTGPLVGGYTF